Listed below are T cell receptor beta chains from one sample, sequenced in a study of T cells in Graves' hyperthyroidism and ophthalmopathy. Each CDR3 protein is one row after TCRdb ran MiXCR on the multiplex PCR reads. The sample has 470,000 or so distinct CDR3 sequences, more than 20% seen once. Sequenced material: blood. These receptors came from a man aged 18-30 years with Graves' hyperthyroidism. CDR3s include the opening cysteine and the closing phenylalanine or tryptophan. The D gene is left open where the match is weak. Part of the rows lack a size; the others show once, few, many or a class for expanded clones.

V: TRBV6-5
D: NA
J: TRBJ2-5
size: many
CDR3: CASSRRIQETQYF
DNA: TGTGCCAGCAGTCGGCGGATCCAAGAGACCCAGTACTTC

V: TRBV12-3/TRBV12-4
D: NA
J: TRBJ1-5
size: NA
CDR3: CASSSWGQGSNQPQHF
DNA: TGTGCCAGCAGTTCTTGGGGTCAGGGGTCCAATCAGCCCCAGCATTTT

V: TRBV6-5
D: NA
J: TRBJ2-2
size: NA
CDR3: CASSYNRQGTGELFF
DNA: TGTGCCAGCAGTTACAATAGGCAGGGAACCGGGGAGCTGTTTTTT

V: TRBV12-3/TRBV12-4
D: NA
J: TRBJ1-2
size: NA
CDR3: CASSLRRISDGYTF
DNA: TGTGCCAGCAGTTTGCGGCGGATCTCTGATGGCTACACCTTC

V: TRBV25-1
D: NA
J: TRBJ1-5
size: NA
CDR3: CASSEKDQPQHF
DNA: TGTGCCAGCAGTGAAAAGGATCAGCCCCAGCATTTT

V: TRBV30
D: TRBD2
J: TRBJ2-7
size: many
CDR3: CAWSRDRGAYEQYF
DNA: TGTGCCTGGAGTCGGGACCGGGGGGCCTACGAGCAGTACTTC

V: TRBV2
D: NA
J: TRBJ1-2
size: many
CDR3: CASSGTALGYGYTF
DNA: TGTGCCAGCAGTGGGACAGCTCTAGGCTATGGCTACACCTTC

V: TRBV29-1
D: TRBD1
J: TRBJ2-2
size: NA
CDR3: CSVERDSNTGELFF
DNA: TGCAGCGTTGAAAGGGACAGTAACACCGGGGAGCTGTTTTTT

V: TRBV27
D: NA
J: TRBJ1-2
size: NA
CDR3: CASSFAGAYGYTF
DNA: TGTGCCAGCAGTTTCGCAGGGGCCTATGGCTACACCTTC

V: TRBV27
D: NA
J: TRBJ1-2
size: many
CDR3: CASSPLPQGNYGYTF
DNA: TGTGCCAGCAGTCCCCTCCCCCAGGGGAACTATGGCTACACCTTC

V: TRBV6-5
D: NA
J: TRBJ1-5
size: many
CDR3: CASSYGRTVSNQPQHF
DNA: TGTGCCAGCAGTTACGGTCGGACAGTTAGCAATCAGCCCCAGCATTTT

V: TRBV6-1
D: NA
J: TRBJ1-1
size: many
CDR3: CASMAGGMHTEAFF
DNA: TGTGCCAGCATGGCAGGCGGAATGCACACTGAAGCTTTCTTT

V: TRBV5-1
D: NA
J: TRBJ1-1
size: few
CDR3: CASSFSGPTEAFF
DNA: TGCGCCAGCAGCTTTTCGGGGCCAACTGAAGCTTTCTTT

V: TRBV28
D: TRBD1
J: TRBJ1-2
size: NA
CDR3: CASSVGGASNYGYTF
DNA: TGTGCCAGCAGTGTAGGGGGCGCATCCAACTATGGCTACACCTTC

V: TRBV6-5
D: TRBD1
J: TRBJ1-2
size: many
CDR3: CASSLLRRTGPLGYTF
DNA: TGTGCCAGCAGTTTACTCCGACGGACAGGGCCGCTGGGCTACACCTTC

V: TRBV3-1
D: TRBD1
J: TRBJ1-1
size: NA
CDR3: CASNQRDSYVGTEAFF
DNA: TGTGCCAGCAACCAACGGGACAGCTACGTGGGCACTGAAGCTTTCTTT

V: TRBV5-6
D: NA
J: TRBJ1-2
size: many
CDR3: CASRDGGQVGGYTF
DNA: TGTGCCAGCAGGGACGGCGGGCAGGTGGGAGGCTACACCTTC

V: TRBV30
D: TRBD1
J: TRBJ2-7
size: NA
CDR3: CAWTGRQGISYEQYF
DNA: TGTGCCTGGACAGGACGACAGGGTATCTCCTACGAGCAGTACTTC

V: TRBV11-3
D: NA
J: TRBJ2-7
size: many
CDR3: CASSSLDSYEQYF
DNA: TGTGCCAGCAGCTCTTTGGACAGCTACGAGCAGTACTTC

V: TRBV6-2/TRBV6-3
D: TRBD1
J: TRBJ2-5
size: many
CDR3: CASSFPRTGARETQYF
DNA: TGTGCCAGCAGTTTCCCTAGGACAGGGGCTAGAGAGACCCAGTACTTC

V: TRBV5-4
D: NA
J: TRBJ2-7
size: NA
CDR3: CASGQKLGASHEQYF
DNA: TGTGCCAGCGGCCAAAAGCTGGGGGCGTCCCACGAGCAGTACTTC

V: TRBV6-5
D: NA
J: TRBJ1-5
size: NA
CDR3: CASSYSEGTDFSNF
DNA: TGTGCCAGCAGTTACTCGGAGGGCACCGATTTCTCGAATTTT

V: TRBV10-3
D: NA
J: TRBJ2-5
size: NA
CDR3: CAIRIQGQETQYF
DNA: TGTGCCATCAGAATACAGGGCCAAGAGACCCAGTACTTC

V: TRBV2
D: TRBD2
J: TRBJ2-2
size: few
CDR3: CASRERENTGELFF
DNA: TGTGCCAGCAGGGAGCGGGAGAACACCGGGGAGCTGTTTTTT

V: TRBV6-1
D: TRBD1
J: TRBJ1-4
size: NA
CDR3: CASRPGQAFTKLFF
DNA: TGTGCCAGCAGGCCCGGACAGGCCTTTACGAAACTGTTTTTT

V: TRBV15
D: NA
J: TRBJ1-1
size: many
CDR3: CAASRDRIGEAFF
DNA: TGTGCCGCCAGCAGAGATCGAATCGGGGAAGCTTTCTTT

V: TRBV28
D: NA
J: TRBJ1-1
size: many
CDR3: CASSLLGSGQAFF
DNA: TGTGCCAGCAGTTTACTTGGGAGTGGCCAGGCTTTCTTT

V: TRBV19
D: NA
J: TRBJ2-2
size: many
CDR3: CASSPPGRAGELFF
DNA: TGTGCCAGTAGTCCCCCAGGGCGAGCCGGGGAGCTGTTTTTT

V: TRBV5-1
D: NA
J: TRBJ2-4
size: few
CDR3: CASSLAGSGADIQYF
DNA: TGCGCCAGCAGCTTGGCGGGATCAGGGGCGGACATTCAGTACTTC

V: TRBV6-5
D: NA
J: TRBJ2-7
size: many
CDR3: CASSPSGRVYEQYF
DNA: TGTGCCAGCAGCCCCTCGGGGCGGGTCTACGAGCAGTACTTC

V: TRBV2
D: NA
J: TRBJ1-1
size: NA
CDR3: CASSVKGTGGTEAFF
DNA: TGTGCCAGCAGTGTAAAAGGGACGGGTGGGACTGAAGCTTTCTTT

V: TRBV6-1
D: TRBD2
J: TRBJ2-5
size: many
CDR3: CASSQRGLRQETQYF
DNA: TGTGCCAGCAGTCAAAGGGGACTACGACAAGAGACCCAGTACTTC

V: TRBV6-1
D: NA
J: TRBJ1-5
size: many
CDR3: CASTGGGYSNQPQHF
DNA: TGTGCCAGCACGGGTGGGGGCTATAGCAATCAGCCCCAGCATTTT

V: TRBV6-1
D: NA
J: TRBJ2-4
size: few
CDR3: CASSRTLNIQYF
DNA: TGTGCCAGCAGTCGGACCCTAAACATTCAGTACTTC

V: TRBV6-2/TRBV6-3
D: TRBD2
J: TRBJ2-5
size: NA
CDR3: CASSGLAGGEETQYF
DNA: TGTGCCAGCAGTGGACTAGCGGGAGGTGAGGAGACCCAGTACTTC

V: TRBV11-3
D: TRBD1
J: TRBJ2-7
size: NA
CDR3: CASSKHPDRSYEQYF
DNA: TGTGCCAGCAGCAAACACCCGGACAGGTCTTACGAGCAGTACTTC

V: TRBV10-2
D: TRBD1
J: TRBJ1-1
size: many
CDR3: CASRDTGGEPNTEAFF
DNA: TGCGCCAGCAGGGATACAGGGGGCGAGCCGAACACTGAAGCTTTCTTT

V: TRBV11-3
D: TRBD2
J: TRBJ2-2
size: NA
CDR3: CASSLASGITGELFF
DNA: TGTGCCAGCAGCTTAGCTAGCGGTATCACCGGGGAGCTGTTTTTT

V: TRBV2
D: NA
J: TRBJ1-6
size: NA
CDR3: CASSEISWGSNSPLHF
DNA: TGTGCCAGCAGTGAGATATCCTGGGGGTCTAATTCACCCCTCCACTTT

V: TRBV12-3/TRBV12-4
D: TRBD2
J: TRBJ2-5
size: NA
CDR3: CASRPGLASETQYF
DNA: TGTGCCAGCAGGCCGGGACTAGCGTCAGAGACCCAGTACTTC

V: TRBV6-5
D: NA
J: TRBJ1-2
size: NA
CDR3: CASSYFSGGAGRGYTF
DNA: TGTGCCAGCAGTTACTTTAGCGGGGGGGCAGGAAGAGGCTACACCTTC

V: TRBV24-1
D: TRBD1
J: TRBJ1-5
size: many
CDR3: CATSDGDRPNQPQHF
DNA: TGTGCCACCAGTGACGGGGACAGACCTAATCAGCCCCAGCATTTT

V: TRBV9
D: NA
J: TRBJ1-1
size: many
CDR3: CASSDRQHTEAFF
DNA: TGTGCCAGCAGCGATCGACAGCACACTGAAGCTTTCTTT

V: TRBV10-3
D: TRBD1
J: TRBJ2-3
size: NA
CDR3: CATHPLTGSPNTQYF
DNA: TGTGCCACCCATCCTCTGACAGGGTCCCCAAATACGCAGTATTTT

V: TRBV3-1
D: NA
J: TRBJ2-7
size: many
CDR3: CASSLSGSLLDEQYF
DNA: TGTGCCAGCAGCCTATCAGGGTCCCTACTAGACGAGCAGTACTTC

V: TRBV19
D: TRBD1
J: TRBJ1-2
size: many
CDR3: CASSLSQGANYGYTF
DNA: TGTGCCAGTAGTCTCTCTCAGGGGGCGAACTATGGCTACACCTTC